This TCR beta chain was retrieved from a study of cytomegalovirus exposure and HLA in healthy donors. A multiplex PCR was run with 60 Vbeta primers and 13 Jbeta primers. Assay used: immunoSEQ multiplex PCR; TCRdb lists only in-frame clones, some missing. The table has around 120,000 clones, 80% seen once; the top ten hold approximately 8.8%. Germline CDR1 is SGHVS and CDR2 is FQNEAQ. This CDR3 spans 15 amino acids. About this clone: The junction departs from the called germline gene at one end, perhaps through a read error.

V is TRBV7-8 and J is TRBJ2-7, with TRBD2 identical over 7 bases. The material sequenced was PBMCs. The TCR was taken from a female donor in good health and CMV-seropositive. CDR3: CASSLGLGGGFHLIF. The CDR3 bases are TGTGCCAGCAGCTTAGGTCTCGGCGGGGGATTCCACCTAATCTTC.